This TCR beta chain is drawn from a study of blood T cells in healthy people across ages. Findings of the study overall: Unsorted PBMCs blocked a conclusive comparison of naive and antigen-experienced cells.

Per germline, CDR1 DFQATT and CDR2 SNEGSKA (reference sequence). The CDR3 has 14 residues. The authors ran a second PCR of about 6 to 11 cycles using a sample-barcoded 5' primer and a J-beta primer mix. TCRdb reprocessed the 5' RACE reads via MiXCR and lists one record per CDR3 protein. The sample holds 630,000 or so distinct CDR3 sequences, approximately 31% seen once. This clonotype was seen ten or more times. Antigen: not known. The chain uses TRBV20-1 and TRBJ2-7; 9 nucleotides match TRBD1. The sequence derives from an elderly woman in good health. Sequencing was performed on blood. CDR3: CSPRAGTGNREQYF. The CDR3 region has the DNA TGCAGCCCAAGAGCCGGGACAGGGAACCGAGAGCAGTACTTC.